These 27 T cell receptor beta chains originate from one sample sequenced in a study of T-cell reconstitution after alpha-beta-depleted transplantation in children. It was with unique molecular identifiers that the TCRbeta library was prepared. TCRdb reprocessed the PCR reads via MiXCR and lists one record per CDR3 protein. The table records around 200,000 distinct CDR3 sequences, under 9.5% of them present only once. This sample comprised PBMCs from the stem cell graft donor, obtained from the stem cell graft. Every receptor here comes from a human donor who donated a stem cell graft to a child with acute lymphoblastic leukemia.

The CDR3 region has the DNA TGTGCCAGCAGCTTAGGTCTAGGGGGTAATAATGAAAAACTGTTTTTT. Protein: CASSLGLGGNNEKLFF. The chain carries TRBV7-8 and TRBJ1-4, with D possibly being TRBD1 (6 bases). The CDR3 contains 16 residues. The germline V and J ends were trimmed by 1 base and 4 bases, with 13 bases remaining between them. The germline V gene encodes CDR1 SGHVS and CDR2 FQNEAQ.

This chain connects TRBV7-6 to TRBJ1-4; TRBD1 matches 7 bases. CDR1 is SGHVS, CDR2 FNYEAQ, per germline. V shed 5 bases, J shed 7 bases, and the junction held 10 bases outside the gene matches. The CDR3 has 15 amino acids. CDR3 in amino acids: CASSIQGSGGEKLFF. For the CDR3, the DNA is TGTGCCAGCAGCATACAGGGATCAGGGGGTGAAAAACTGTTTTTT.

In its sample, this clonotype was seen many times. The V call is TRBV12-3 or TRBV12-4, the J call TRBJ2-3; 7 nucleotides line up with TRBD2. This CDR3 is 13 amino acids long. The V gene end was trimmed by 6 bases and the J gene end by 9 bases; junction bases not matched to a gene: 9. CDR3 protein: CASSLSREDTQYF. Here the CDR3 DNA reads TGTGCCAGCAGCCTTAGTCGGGAGGACACGCAGTATTTT.

The table lists this clonotype with many counts. The rearrangement joins TRBV20-1 to TRBJ2-5; the D is unclear. Germline V gene sequence: CDR1 DFQATT, CDR2 SNEGSKA (reference sequence). The CDR3 extends over 13 amino acids. V was pared by 3 bases and J by 1 base, with 9 bases between. In DNA form, the CDR3 reads TGCAGTGCTAGCGGAGCAGTCCAAGAGACCCAGTACTTC. Protein: CSASGAVQETQYF.

This clonotype was seen ten or more times. V usage is TRBV12-3 or TRBV12-4 and J usage is TRBJ1-5; TRBD1 matches at 10 bases. The CDR3 consists of 14 residues. V shed 6 bases, J shed 8 bases, and the junction held 7 bases outside the gene matches. CDR3 amino acids: CASRSGTGEKPQHF. Here the CDR3 DNA reads TGTGCCAGCAGATCCGGGACAGGGGAAAAGCCCCAGCATTTT.

Only a few counts were recorded for this clonotype. This chain links TRBV7-9 with TRBJ2-7; tentative D call: TRBD1 (6 bases). With 4 bases removed from V and 3 bases from J, the gap between germline ends came to 13 bases. Germline V gives CDR1 SEHNR, CDR2 FQNEAQ (reference sequence). The CDR3 length is 14 residues. The CDR3 DNA is TGTGCCAGCAGCTCTGCCGGACAGCTCTACGAGCAGTACTTC. Protein sequence: CASSSAGQLYEQYF.

In its sample, this clonotype was seen many times. This chain connects TRBV7-9 to TRBJ2-3; TRBD1 agrees at 9 bases. V shed 5 bases and J 8 bases; nucleotides not matched to a gene: 17. This CDR3 has 17 residues. The germline CDR1 and CDR2 sequences are SEHNR and FQNEAQ (reference sequence). The CDR3: CASSQVQGARFGATQYF. CDR3 coding DNA: TGTGCCAGCAGCCAAGTACAGGGGGCGCGATTTGGGGCTACGCAGTATTTT.

The table lists this clonotype with a few counts. This chain joins TRBV5-1 and TRBJ2-7; TRBD2 is a possible D gene (5 bases). V lost 0 bases, J lost 2 bases, and 9 bases lay in between. In germline, CDR1 is SGHRS, CDR2 YFSETQ. There are 14 residues in the CDR3. In DNA form, the CDR3 reads TGCGCCAGCAGCTTGGCAGCGGAGCCCTACGAGCAGTACTTC. This translates into CASSLAAEPYEQYF.

The chain joins TRBV5-4 to TRBJ1-1; D is unclear. Trimming removed 2 bases at V and 3 bases at J, with 11 bases between. Per the germline V gene, CDR1 is SGHNT and CDR2 is YYREEE (reference sequence). This CDR3 has 14 amino acids. The CDR3 nucleotides are TGTGCCAGCAGCTTAAGGGCCACAGACACTGAAGCTTTCTTT. Protein sequence: CASSLRATDTEAFF.

This clonotype showed up just a few times. In nucleotides, the CDR3 is TGTGCCAGCAGGACAAAAATATCTAGCGGCCCCGGGGAGCTGTTTTTT. It is translated as CASRTKISSGPGELFF. The chain recombines TRBV12-3 or TRBV12-4 with TRBJ2-2; 7 nucleotides match TRBD2. V lost 6 bases, J lost 6 bases, and 13 bases stayed unmatched. The CDR3 sequence is 16 residues long.

In its sample, this clonotype was seen many times. The rearrangement links TRBV5-1 to TRBJ2-1; tentatively, D is TRBD2 (5 bases). The CDR3 sequence is 14 residues long. Germline CDR1 SGHRS, CDR2 YFSETQ. Trimming took off 4 bases at V and 5 bases at J, with 13 bases between the two ends. The CDR3 DNA reads TGCGCCAGCAGCCCGCGGACTCCACACAATGAGCAGTTCTTC. Residues: CASSPRTPHNEQFF.

This clonotype came up a few times. At one boundary the junction diverges from the germline segment, which might be a read error. The chain combines TRBV15 with TRBJ2-7; D possibly matches TRBD1 or TRBD2 (6 bases each). The germline V gene has CDR1 LNHNV and CDR2 YYDKDF (reference sequence). The CDR3 extends over 14 amino acids. CDR3 sequence reads: CATSRDILGGELYF. The DNA for the CDR3 is TGTGCCACCAGCAGAGATATTTTGGGGGGCGAGCTGTACTTC. The variable domain in full, completed from reference TRBV15 and TRBJ2-7, reads DAMVIQNPRYQVTQFGKPVTLSCSQTLNHNVMYWYQQKSSQAPKLLFHYYDKDFNNEADTPDNFQSRRPNTSFCFLDIRSPGLGDTAMYLCATSRDILGGELYFGPGTRLTVT.

This clonotype turned up a few times. This chain connects TRBV5-4 to TRBJ2-5; TRBD2 aligns across 8 bases. CDR1 is SGHNT and CDR2 is YYREEE in the germline V gene (reference sequence). The CDR3 sequence is 17 residues long. The V segment lost 1 base and the J segment 1 base; nucleotides outside the gene matches: 9. CDR3 residues: CASSLSLQRGSQETQYF. CDR3 in DNA: TGTGCCAGCAGCTTGTCTCTCCAGCGGGGGAGCCAAGAGACCCAGTACTTC.

The CDR3 here is CASSLVLTSGETQYF. The CDR3 coding sequence is TGCGCCAGCAGCTTGGTGCTTACGTCGGGGGAGACCCAGTACTTC. The V call is TRBV5-1, the J call TRBJ2-5, with a tentative D call TRBD2 (5 bases). Germline CDR1 is SGHRS and CDR2 is YFSETQ. The CDR3 is 15 amino acids. The V end was cut by 0 bases, the J end by 5 bases, with 14 bases between.

V gene TRBV28 combines with J gene TRBJ2-7, with no clear D. The CDR3 covers 11 residues. CDR1 is MDHEN, CDR2 SYDVKM, per germline. Trimming pared 1 base from V and 6 bases from J, leaving 4 bases between. The CDR3 nucleotides are TGTGCCAGCAGTTTATCCCGCGAGCAGTACTTC. Amino acids: CASSLSREQYF.

This chain links TRBV30 with TRBJ2-2; D unclear. The germline CDR1 and CDR2 sequences are GTSNPN and SVGIG (reference sequence). The V and J ends lost 4 bases and 7 bases respectively, with 13 bases between them. The CDR3 totals 13 residues. CDR3 amino acids: CAWKPWSVGELFF. The CDR3 nucleotides are TGTGCCTGGAAACCGTGGTCAGTCGGGGAGCTGTTTTTT.

This clonotype was found many times. CDR3 nucleotide sequence: TGTGCCAGCAGTCTTCAAGCTGAAAAACTGTTTTTT. It translates to CASSLQAEKLFF. V gene TRBV12-3 or TRBV12-4 combines with J gene TRBJ1-4, with unresolved D. The CDR3 has 12 amino acids. Trimming cost V 5 bases and J 7 bases, with 8 bases left between them.

A note on this clonotype: Germline and junction disagree at one end, which may indicate a read error. V and J are TRBV20-1 and TRBJ1-1; D might be TRBD1 (6 bases). The germline CDR1 and CDR2 sequences are DFQATT and SNEGSKA (reference sequence). There are 17 residues in the CDR3. The CDR3 nucleotides are TGCTGTGCTAGAGACCTCTACAGGGCGGGGATGAACACTGAAGCTTTCTTT. Translation: CCARDLYRAGMNTEAFF.

This clonotype occurred many times. The chain employs TRBV5-6 and TRBJ2-1; 7 bases agree with TRBD2. This CDR3 has 20 residues. Germline V gene lookup returns CDR1 SGHDT and CDR2 YYEEEE. The V segment lost 2 bases and the J segment 5 bases; nucleotides outside the gene matches: 22. The CDR3 nucleotides are TGTGCCAGCAGCTTTTTATTACGGACTACTAGCGAACAAGATCACAATGAGCAGTTCTTC. It translates to CASSFLLRTTSEQDHNEQFF.

This clonotype has only a few counts. This chain joins TRBV12-3 or TRBV12-4 and TRBJ1-5, with 8 positions matching TRBD1. Trimming took 6 bases from V and 6 from J; bases not matched to a gene: 10. This CDR3 region has 15 residues. DNA of the CDR3: TGTGCCAGCAGCCTTTCCCAGGGGGCAGGTCAGCCCCAGCATTTT. It specifies CASSLSQGAGQPQHF.

CDR3 loop: CSARDLTAGGMWTQYF. The CDR3 nucleotides are TGCAGTGCTAGAGATCTTACGGCCGGGGGAATGTGGACCCAGTACTTC. J is TRBJ2-5 and V is TRBV20-1, with a possible D match to TRBD2 (6 bases). With 0 bases removed from V and 7 bases from J, the gap between germline ends came to 21 bases. CDR1 is DFQATT, CDR2 SNEGSKA, per germline (reference sequence). This CDR3 contains 16 residues.

The table lists this clonotype with many counts. The chain employs TRBV12-3 or TRBV12-4 and TRBJ1-2; unclear D gene. CDR3 length equals 12 residues. Trimming pared 5 bases from V and 8 bases from J, leaving 12 bases between. The CDR3 reads CASSRQTDGYTF. The CDR3 coding sequence is TGTGCCAGCAGTCGCCAAACAGACGGCTACACCTTC.

There are a few counts of this clonotype. DNA of the CDR3: TGCGCCAGCAGCTTGGAAGGGACCCATTACGAGCAGTACTTC. It encodes CASSLEGTHYEQYF. The gene calls are TRBV5-1 and TRBJ2-7; D possibly matches TRBD1 or TRBD2 (5 bases each). The CDR3 loop spans 14 amino acids. Looked up from germline, CDR1 is SGHRS and CDR2 is YFSETQ. The ends were cut back, 0 bases at V and 4 bases at J, with 11 bases in the middle.

This clonotype was picked up many times. The V gene is TRBV28, the J gene TRBJ2-5; D is unresolved. From germline, CDR1 is MDHEN and CDR2 SYDVKM. The V and J ends lost 8 bases and 4 bases respectively, with 14 bases between them. The CDR3 has 13 residues. CDR3 region: CASSTPARETQYF. CDR3 DNA: TGTGCCAGCTCTACACCGGCGCGAGAGACCCAGTACTTC.

This clonotype was seen a few times. CDR3 in DNA: TGTGCCAGCAGCCAAGATATTCCGGGGGGGCGAGACATTCAGTACTTC. This translates into CASSQDIPGGRDIQYF. The chain has TRBV4-2 and TRBJ2-4; 8 bases align to TRBD2. The germline CDR1 and CDR2 sequences are LGHNA and YNFKEQ. The CDR3 contains 16 residues. J lost 8 bases, V lost 0 bases, and 9 bases had no gene match.

The gene calls are TRBV25-1 and TRBJ1-4; D is ambiguous. The CDR3 loop spans 14 amino acids. CDR1 MGHDK and CDR2 SYGVNS come from the germline V gene. CDR3 residues: CAPAWRSNNEKLFF. For the CDR3, the DNA is TGTGCACCCGCTTGGCGGTCCAATAATGAAAAACTGTTTTTT.

This chain connects TRBV5-1 to TRBJ2-3, with 8 bases that match TRBD2. The trim removed 3 bases at V and 2 bases at J, leaving 11 bases unmatched. The germline V gene has CDR1 SGHRS and CDR2 YFSETQ. The CDR3 consists of 17 residues. The CDR3 nucleotides read TGCGCCAGCAGCTCCCGGGGGGGACCGACAATCACAGATACGCAGTATTTT. This sequence encodes CASSSRGGPTITDTQYF.